Following are 29 T cell receptor beta chains from one sample sequenced in a study of T cells in Graves' hyperthyroidism and ophthalmopathy. RNA transcripts gave rise to amplified TCR beta CDR3 regions. A first-round RT-PCR of the TCR CDR3 used the HTBI primer set. TCRdb processed the multiplex PCR reads anew with MiXCR; each CDR3 protein has one entry. The table includes around 280,000 distinct CDR3 sequences, about an eighth detected once. Sequenced: blood. The receptor source for this set is a woman under 40 with Graves' hyperthyroidism that later progressed to Graves' ophthalmopathy.

In its sample, this clonotype was seen many times. The chain links TRBV7-9 to TRBJ1-2; D gene unclear. V was trimmed by 3 bases and J by 4 bases, leaving 6 bases between them. The germline V gene has CDR1 SEHNR and CDR2 FQNEAQ (reference sequence). The CDR3 has 12 residues. CDR3 DNA sequence: TGTGCCAGCAGCTTGAATACCTATGGCTACACCTTC. Its protein product is CASSLNTYGYTF.

At least ten counts were recorded for this clonotype. The V and J genes are TRBV28 and TRBJ2-2; TRBD1 aligns across 7 bases. Germline CDR1 MDHEN, CDR2 SYDVKM. V gave up 5 bases and J gave up 0 bases; unmatched junction bases: 3. CDR3 length equals 15 residues. Here the CDR3 reads CASSVDRTNTGELFF. In DNA form, the CDR3 reads TGTGCCAGCAGTGTGGACAGGACGAACACCGGGGAGCTGTTTTTT.

This clonotype was recorded many times. V gene TRBV6-2 or TRBV6-3 combines with J gene TRBJ1-2, with D possibly matching TRBD1 (6 bases). The germline V and J ends were trimmed by 2 bases and 8 bases, with 18 bases remaining between them. This CDR3 contains 15 residues. Germline V gene sequence: CDR1 MNHEY, CDR2 SVGEGT. In DNA, the CDR3 is TGTGCCAGCAGTTACGGCATGGGGGGCTCGAGAGGCTACACCTTC. This sequence encodes CASSYGMGGSRGYTF.

There are many counts of this clonotype. This chain joins TRBV27 and TRBJ2-7, with D unresolved. Germline loops: CDR1 MNHEY, CDR2 SMNVEV (reference sequence). This CDR3 region has 12 residues. V lost 4 bases, J lost 5 bases, and 9 bases lay in between. The CDR3 DNA is TGTGCCAGCAGTTCCCCACCGGACGAGCAGTACTTC. Its translation is CASSSPPDEQYF.

This clonotype occurred many times. The V call is TRBV20-1, the J call TRBJ2-7; TRBD2 matches at 8 bases. This CDR3 contains 12 residues. Germline V gene lookup returns CDR1 DFQATT and CDR2 SNEGSKA (reference sequence). V lost 6 bases, J lost 3 bases, and 4 bases stayed unmatched. The CDR3: CSALSGIYEQYF. The CDR3 coding sequence is TGCAGTGCCCTTAGCGGGATCTACGAGCAGTACTTC.

This clonotype was counted ten times or more. The rearrangement links TRBV29-1 to TRBJ2-3; tentatively, D is TRBD1 (6 bases). In germline, CDR1 is SQVTM, CDR2 ANQGSEA. Deletions cut 5 bases from V and 2 bases from J, with 11 bases between. This CDR3 contains 13 residues. CDR3 bases: TGCAGCGTTAGACAGGAGCTCACAGATACGCAGTATTTT. It translates to CSVRQELTDTQYF.

The chain couples TRBV18 to TRBJ1-3; D gene unclear. CDR3 length: 15 amino acids. V was cut by 2 bases and J by 0 bases, with 8 bases left in between. CDR1 is KGHSH, CDR2 LQKENI, per germline. The CDR3 reads CASSPSSDSGNTIYF. The CDR3 DNA sequence: TGTGCCAGCTCACCATCTTCCGACTCTGGAAACACCATATATTTT. The full variable domain, rest sourced from reference TRBV18 and TRBJ1-3, is NAGVMQNPRHLVRRRGQEARLRCSPMKGHSHVYWYRQLPEEGLKFMVYLQKENIIDESGMPKERFSAEFPKEGPSILRIQQVVRGDSAAYFCASSPSSDSGNTIYFGEGSWLTVV.

This clonotype was seen at least ten times. V and J are TRBV3-1 and TRBJ1-4; TRBD1 matches at 8 bases. Germline lookup yields CDR1 LGHDT and CDR2 YNNKEL (reference sequence). CDR3 size: 14 residues. J gave up 8 bases and V 8 bases, and 10 bases lay outside the gene matches. The DNA for the CDR3 is TGTGCCAGCGAAGACAGGGGAGGAAAAGAAAAACTGTTTTTT. Residues: CASEDRGGKEKLFF. The full variable domain, its missing parts supplied by reference TRBV3-1 and TRBJ1-4, is DTAVSQTPKYLVTQMGNDKSIKCEQNLGHDTMYWYKQDSKKFLKIMFSYNNKELIINETVPNRFSPKSPDKAHLNLHINSLELGDSAVYFCASEDRGGKEKLFFGSGTQLSVL.

As for this clonotype: It may be a read error: a sequence one base away is much more abundant. This chain connects TRBV18 to TRBJ2-3, with D hard to call. Germline V gives CDR1 KGHSH, CDR2 LQKENI. The CDR3 runs to 15 residues. The CDR3 DNA sequence: TGTTCCAGCTCACCAAGAATGGGGAACACAGATACGCAGTATTTT. Translated: CSSSPRMGNTDTQYF. Full variable domain (missing parts from reference TRBV18 and TRBJ2-3): NAGVMQNPRHLVRRRGQEARLRCSPMKGHSHVYWYRQLPEEGLKFMVYLQKENIIDESGMPKERFSAEFPKEGPSILRIQQVVRGDSAAYFCSSSPRMGNTDTQYFGPGTRLTVL.

This clonotype was detected a few times. The rearrangement links TRBV6-2 or TRBV6-3 to TRBJ2-1; TRBD2 matches 12 bases. V lost 0 bases and J lost 9; bases outside the gene matches: 9. This CDR3 spans 17 amino acids. Germline loops: CDR1 MNHEY, CDR2 SVGEGT. CDR3 region: CASSYSTSGSYLTEQFF. CDR3 nucleotide sequence: TGTGCCAGCAGTTACTCGACTAGCGGGAGTTACCTCACTGAGCAGTTCTTC.

This clonotype occurred a few times. The chain recombines TRBV6-1 with TRBJ2-1, with TRBD2 as a possible D gene (6 bases). CDR1 is MNHNS and CDR2 is SASEGT in the germline V gene. The CDR3 runs 12 residues. Trimming removed 10 bases from V and 7 bases from J, with 14 bases in between. The CDR3 DNA follows: TGTGCCACCGCCCAACGGGAGAATGAGCAGTTCTTC. It yields the protein CATAQRENEQFF.

Many counts were recorded for this clonotype. V and J are TRBV19 and TRBJ1-1; the D gene is possibly TRBD1 (5 bases). CDR1 LNHDA and CDR2 SQIVND come from the germline V gene (reference sequence). V was clipped by 3 bases and J by 4 bases, with 18 bases between them. The CDR3 loop spans 16 amino acids. The CDR3 bases are TGTGCCAGTAGTATTCCCCTCGGGGGGTATCTCACTGAAGCTTTCTTT. Its protein product is CASSIPLGGYLTEAFF. Looking up the rest from reference TRBV19 and TRBJ1-1 gives the full variable domain: DGGITQSPKYLFRKEGQNVTLSCEQNLNHDAMYWYRQDPGQGLRLIYYSQIVNDFQKGDIAEGYSVSREKKESFPLTVTSAQKNPTAFYLCASSIPLGGYLTEAFFGQGTRLTVV.

This clonotype was detected many times. V and J are TRBV28 and TRBJ2-7, with D perhaps TRBD2 (5 bases). The CDR3 covers 15 residues. V lost 4 bases to trimming and J lost 2 bases, with 15 bases between them. Germline-derived CDR1 and CDR2 are MDHEN and SYDVKM. The chain's CDR3 is CASSSVEDGAYEQYF. DNA for the CDR3: TGTGCCAGCAGTTCCGTGGAGGACGGAGCCTACGAGCAGTACTTC.

This clonotype occurred many times. The V and J genes are TRBV7-9 and TRBJ1-1; D remains unclear. V was shortened by 6 bases and J by 0 bases, with 8 bases between the two germline ends. CDR1 is SEHNR, CDR2 FQNEAQ, per germline (reference sequence). The length of the CDR3 is 13 residues. CDR3 bases: TGTGCCAGCAGGCGACACCTGAACACTGAAGCTTTCTTT. It codes for CASRRHLNTEAFF.

The sample holds many counts of this clonotype. V gene TRBV27 combines with J gene TRBJ2-7, with 7 nucleotides matching TRBD1. The germline V gene encodes CDR1 MNHEY and CDR2 SMNVEV (reference sequence). With V trimmed by 5 bases and J by 4 bases, 11 bases remained unmatched. The CDR3 is 15 amino acids. The CDR3 loop is CASSMTGFNQYEQYF. For the CDR3, the DNA is TGTGCCAGCAGTATGACAGGGTTTAATCAGTACGAGCAGTACTTC.

This clonotype was seen many times. The chain employs TRBV29-1 and TRBJ2-2; the D gene is possibly TRBD1 (5 bases). Germline-derived CDR1 and CDR2 are SQVTM and ANQGSEA. V was trimmed by 6 bases and J by 5 bases, leaving 13 bases between them. There are 13 residues in the CDR3. CDR3 amino acids: CSVGAGPTGELFF. CDR3 DNA: TGCAGCGTAGGGGCAGGGCCTACCGGGGAGCTGTTTTTT.

This clonotype has a count of ten or more. V is TRBV28 and J is TRBJ2-1; D remains unclear. V dropped 3 bases and J dropped 10 bases, with 10 bases sitting between them. This CDR3 is 12 amino acids long. Germline V lookup: CDR1 MDHEN, CDR2 SYDVKM. This chain's CDR3 is CASSLGRWEQFF. The CDR3 region has the DNA TGTGCCAGCAGTTTGGGTCGCTGGGAGCAGTTCTTC.

Notes on this clonotype: It may be a read error: a sequence one base away is much more abundant. The CDR3 loop reads CASGSGQTNSPLHF. The CDR3 region has the DNA TGTGCCAGCGGCTCGGGACAGACGAATTCACCCCTCCACTTT. V is TRBV7-2 and J is TRBJ1-6; 7 nucleotides line up with TRBD1. Germline assignment: CDR1 SGHTA and CDR2 FQGNSA. This CDR3 has 14 amino acids. J was trimmed by 7 bases and V by 8 bases; bases with no gene match: 8.

There are many counts of this clonotype. The V call is TRBV20-1, the J call TRBJ2-1, with 8 bases lining up with TRBD2. This CDR3 has 15 amino acids. The V segment lost 6 bases and the J segment 0 bases; nucleotides outside the gene matches: 7. Germline V gives CDR1 DFQATT, CDR2 SNEGSKA (reference sequence). This CDR3 reads CSAPTSGSSYNEQFF. CDR3 bases: TGCAGTGCGCCCACTAGCGGCAGCTCCTACAATGAGCAGTTCTTC.

This clonotype has ten or more counts. The gene calls are TRBV5-1 and TRBJ2-5; 8 bases fit TRBD2. The CDR3 totals 16 residues. Losses at the gene ends were 4 bases for V and 5 bases for J; bases not matched to a gene: 13. Germline V CDR1 and CDR2: SGHRS, YFSETQ. CDR3 amino acids: CASSLSVVAGMETQYF. The DNA of the CDR3 is TGCGCCAGCAGCCTCTCAGTAGTAGCGGGAATGGAGACCCAGTACTTC.

This clonotype has ten or more counts. V is TRBV11-1 and J is TRBJ2-7; D ambiguous. Germline CDR1 and CDR2: SGHAT and FQDESV (reference sequence). The CDR3 has 12 residues. The V end was cut by 6 bases, the J end by 2 bases, with 8 bases between. This CDR3 is CASSSVPYEQYF. The CDR3 DNA sequence: TGTGCCAGCAGTTCCGTTCCCTACGAGCAGTACTTC.

This clonotype was counted only a few times. The V and J genes are TRBV20-1 and TRBJ2-2, with 16 bases that match TRBD2. CDR3 length equals 19 residues. The V segment lost 7 bases and the J segment 5 bases; nucleotides outside the gene matches: 16. The V gene's germline CDR1 is DFQATT and CDR2 SNEGSKA (reference sequence). CDR3 sequence: CSGSTTPGLAGGKTGELFF. Here the CDR3 DNA reads TGCAGTGGGTCGACTACTCCGGGACTAGCGGGAGGGAAAACCGGGGAGCTGTTTTTT.

Concerning this clonotype itself: A read error is possible here, since a much larger clone lies one base away. J is TRBJ2-5 and V is TRBV7-6, with D maybe TRBD1 (5 bases). This CDR3 contains 14 residues. Germline V CDR1 and CDR2: SGHVS, FNYEAQ. CDR3 protein: CAGSLDIGQETQYF. The CDR3 DNA reads as TGTGCCGGCAGCTTGGACATAGGCCAGGAGACCCAGTACTTC.

In the case of this clonotype: Mismatch with germline at one junction end may stem from a read error. The chain links TRBV19 to TRBJ2-2; TRBD1 matches 10 bases. Germline values: CDR1 LNHDA, CDR2 SQIVND (reference sequence). The CDR3 is made up of 16 amino acids. Here the CDR3 DNA reads TGTGCCAGTAGTAACTCCGGGACAGGGGTTCCCGGGAAGCTGTTTTTT. Amino acid sequence: CASSNSGTGVPGKLFF. Combining the CDR3 with reference TRBV19 and TRBJ2-2 gives the whole variable domain DGGITQSPKYLFRKEGQNVTLSCEQNLNHDAMYWYRQDPGQGLRLIYYSQIVNDFQKGDIAEGYSVSREKKESFPLTVTSAQKNPTAFYLCASSNSGTGVPGKLFFGEGSRLTVL.

This chain links TRBV4-1 with TRBJ2-1; D is unresolved. CDR3 length: 14 amino acids. Germline V gene lookup returns CDR1 MGHRA and CDR2 YSYEKL. The V gene lost 1 base and the J gene lost 6 bases, with 10 bases spanning the gap. This CDR3 reads CASSQVGISNEQFF. CDR3 nucleotides: TGCGCCAGCAGCCAAGTGGGGATCAGCAATGAGCAGTTCTTC.

Ten or more counts support this clonotype. The CDR3 sequence is CASIPRGGRVGETQYF. For the CDR3, the DNA is TGTGCCAGCATCCCCCGGGGCGGAAGGGTAGGGGAGACCCAGTACTTC. The chain links TRBV28 to TRBJ2-5; D is perhaps TRBD1 or TRBD2 (5 bases each). The germline V gene encodes CDR1 MDHEN and CDR2 SYDVKM. CDR3 length equals 16 residues. V gave up 7 bases and J gave up 5 bases, with 23 bases separating them.

This clonotype was counted many times. The V and J genes are TRBV20-1 and TRBJ2-1, with no clear D. The germline V gene has CDR1 DFQATT and CDR2 SNEGSKA (reference sequence). The V end was cut by 6 bases, the J end by 0 bases, with 24 bases between. The CDR3 extends over 18 amino acids. CDR3 sequence: CSANRWAKDISSYNEQFF. CDR3 bases: TGCAGTGCCAACCGGTGGGCGAAGGATATTAGCTCCTACAATGAGCAGTTCTTC.

This clonotype was detected ten times or more. J is TRBJ2-5 and V is TRBV6-5; the D gene could be TRBD1 or TRBD2 (5 bases each). Trimming removed 2 bases at V and 5 bases at J, with 12 bases between. Germline-derived CDR1 and CDR2 are MNHEY and SVGAGI. The CDR3 is 14 amino acids. The CDR3 DNA reads TGTGCCAGCAGTTACCGAGGGTGGGGGGAGACCCAGTACTTC. It specifies CASSYRGWGETQYF.

There are a few counts of this clonotype. This could be a read error, since a much larger clone is one nucleotide away. The V and J genes are TRBV11-2 and TRBJ2-7; D perhaps matches TRBD2 (5 bases). The CDR3 sequence is 14 residues long. Germline V gene data show CDR1 as SGHAT and CDR2 as FQNNGV. The CDR3 loop is CAGSSWESTYEQYF. The CDR3 DNA follows: TGTGCCGGCAGCTCTTGGGAGTCCACCTACGAGCAGTACTTC. The variable domain in full, completed from reference TRBV11-2 and TRBJ2-7, reads EAGVAQSPRYKIIEKRQSVAFWCNPISGHATLYWYQQILGQGPKLLIQFQNNGVVDDSQLPKDRFSAERLKGVDSTLKIQPAKLEDSAVYLCAGSSWESTYEQYFGPGTRLTVT.